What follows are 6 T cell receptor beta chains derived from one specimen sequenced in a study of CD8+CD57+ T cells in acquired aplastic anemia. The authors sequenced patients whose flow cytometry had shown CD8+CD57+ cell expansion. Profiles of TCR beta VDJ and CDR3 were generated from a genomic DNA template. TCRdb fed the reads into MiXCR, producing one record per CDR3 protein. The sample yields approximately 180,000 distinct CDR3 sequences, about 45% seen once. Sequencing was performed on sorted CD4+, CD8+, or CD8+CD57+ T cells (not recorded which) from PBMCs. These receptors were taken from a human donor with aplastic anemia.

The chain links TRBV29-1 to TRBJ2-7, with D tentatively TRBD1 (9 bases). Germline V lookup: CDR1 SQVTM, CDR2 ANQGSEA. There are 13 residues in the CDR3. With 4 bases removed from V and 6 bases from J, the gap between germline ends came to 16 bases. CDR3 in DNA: TGCAGCGTTGGCGGGGGGACAGGGACCGAGCAGTACTTC. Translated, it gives CSVGGGTGTEQYF.

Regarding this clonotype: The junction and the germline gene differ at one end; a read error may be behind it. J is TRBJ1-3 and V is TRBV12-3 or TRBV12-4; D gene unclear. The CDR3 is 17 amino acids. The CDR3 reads CASSLFVLGTTGNTTYF. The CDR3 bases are TGTGCCAGCAGTTTATTTGTCCTGGGAACGACTGGAAACACCACATATTTT.

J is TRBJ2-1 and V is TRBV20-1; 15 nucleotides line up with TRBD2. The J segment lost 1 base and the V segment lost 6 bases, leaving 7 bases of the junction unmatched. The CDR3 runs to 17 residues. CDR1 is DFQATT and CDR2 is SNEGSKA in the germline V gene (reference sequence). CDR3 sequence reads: CSAGLAGGGGSYNEQFF. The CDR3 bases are TGCAGTGCGGGACTAGCGGGGGGCGGCGGGTCCTACAATGAGCAGTTCTTC.

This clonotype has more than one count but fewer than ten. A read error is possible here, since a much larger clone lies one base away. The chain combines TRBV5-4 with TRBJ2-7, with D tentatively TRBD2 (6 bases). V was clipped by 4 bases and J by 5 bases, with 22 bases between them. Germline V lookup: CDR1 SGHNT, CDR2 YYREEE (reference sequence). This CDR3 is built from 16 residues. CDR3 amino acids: CASSDNAGIRGHEQYF. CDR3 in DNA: TGTGCCAGCAGCGATAACGCGGGGATTCGCGGCCACGAGCAGTACTTC.

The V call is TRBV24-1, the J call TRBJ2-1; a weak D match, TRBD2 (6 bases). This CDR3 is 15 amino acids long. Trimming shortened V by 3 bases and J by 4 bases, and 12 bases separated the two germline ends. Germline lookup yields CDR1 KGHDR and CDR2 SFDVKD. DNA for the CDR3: TGTGCCACCAGTGATCCTAGCGAGGGGTACAATGAGCAGTTCTTC. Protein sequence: CATSDPSEGYNEQFF.

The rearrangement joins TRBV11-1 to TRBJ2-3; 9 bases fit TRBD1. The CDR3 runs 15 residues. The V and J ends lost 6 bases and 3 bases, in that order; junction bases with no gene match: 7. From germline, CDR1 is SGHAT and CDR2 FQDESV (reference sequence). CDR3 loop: CASSRGQGATDTQYF. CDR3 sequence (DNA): TGTGCCAGCAGTCGGGGACAGGGAGCAACAGATACGCAGTATTTT.